This T cell receptor (beta chain) was recorded in a study of T cells after yellow fever vaccination. Overall study context: Fractions of low cell number were prepared using SMART-Seq v4 Ultra Low Input.

With 5 bases removed from V and 0 bases from J, the gap between germline ends came to 14 bases. The CDR3 has 15 residues. Germline V lookup: CDR1 SQVTM, CDR2 ANQGSEA. Overall study findings and caveats: Clones that expanded after primary vaccination mostly reappeared after the booster (just over 95% CD4, approximately 85% CD8). Researchers noted that a small share of clonotypes showed up in both CD4 and CD8 compartments. A weaker secondary response peaked on day 5, the primary on day 15.

TCRdb re-called the 5' RACE reads through MiXCR, storing one row per CDR3 protein. The profile shows 300,000 or so distinct CDR3 sequences, about 4% of them singletons. This clonotype was picked up a small number of times. Its antigen is still unknown. The sequence came from a man aged 18 to 35 who received the YFV17D yellow fever vaccine. The chain links TRBV29-1 to TRBJ1-3; no clear D gene. The sample consisted of PBMCs, taken 5 days after the yellow fever booster vaccination. This CDR3 is CSVSFGPHSGNTIYF. In nucleotides, the CDR3 is TGCAGCGTTAGTTTTGGGCCCCACTCTGGAAACACCATATATTTT.